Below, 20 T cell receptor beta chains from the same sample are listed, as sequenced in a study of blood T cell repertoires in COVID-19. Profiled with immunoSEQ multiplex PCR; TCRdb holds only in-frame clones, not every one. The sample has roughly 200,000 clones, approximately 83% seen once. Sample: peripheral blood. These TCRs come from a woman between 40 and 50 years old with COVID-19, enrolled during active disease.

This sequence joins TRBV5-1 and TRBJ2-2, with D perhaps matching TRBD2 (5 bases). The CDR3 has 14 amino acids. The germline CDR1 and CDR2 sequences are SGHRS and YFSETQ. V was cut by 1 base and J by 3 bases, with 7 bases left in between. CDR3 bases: TGCGCCAGCAGCTTGTGGGGAGACACCGGGGAGCTGTTTTTT. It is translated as CASSLWGDTGELFF.

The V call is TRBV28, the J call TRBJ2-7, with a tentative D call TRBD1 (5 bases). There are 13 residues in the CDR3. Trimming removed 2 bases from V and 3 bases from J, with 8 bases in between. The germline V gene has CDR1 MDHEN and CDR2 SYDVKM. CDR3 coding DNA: TGTGCCAGCAGTTTACTAGGGGACTACGAGCAGTACTTC. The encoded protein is CASSLLGDYEQYF.

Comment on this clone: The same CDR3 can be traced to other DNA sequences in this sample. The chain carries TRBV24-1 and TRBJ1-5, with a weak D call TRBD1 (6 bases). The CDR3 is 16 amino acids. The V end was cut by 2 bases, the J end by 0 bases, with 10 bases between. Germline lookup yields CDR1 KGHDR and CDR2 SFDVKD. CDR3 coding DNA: TGTGCCACCAGTGATTCGCGCAGGGGTAGCAATCAGCCCCAGCATTTT. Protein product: CATSDSRRGSNQPQHF.

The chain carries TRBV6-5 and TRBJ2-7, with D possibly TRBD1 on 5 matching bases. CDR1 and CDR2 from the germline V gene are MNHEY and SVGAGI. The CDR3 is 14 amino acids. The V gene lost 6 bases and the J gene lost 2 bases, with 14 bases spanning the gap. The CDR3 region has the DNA TGTGCCAGCAGCCATGAGACAGTGACCTACGAGCAGTACTTC. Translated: CASSHETVTYEQYF.

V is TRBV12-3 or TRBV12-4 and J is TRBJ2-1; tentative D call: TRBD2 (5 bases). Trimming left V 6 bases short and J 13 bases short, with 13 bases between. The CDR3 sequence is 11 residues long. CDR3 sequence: CASRLGSFQFF. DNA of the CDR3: TGTGCCAGCAGACTAGGGTCCTTTCAGTTCTTC.

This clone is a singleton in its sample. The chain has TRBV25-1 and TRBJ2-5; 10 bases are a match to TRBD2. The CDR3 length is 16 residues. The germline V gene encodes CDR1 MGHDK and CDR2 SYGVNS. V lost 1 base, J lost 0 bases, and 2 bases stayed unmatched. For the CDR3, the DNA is TGTGCCAGCAGTGAATCAGCGGGAGGGTACCAAGAGACCCAGTACTTC. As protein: CASSESAGGYQETQYF.

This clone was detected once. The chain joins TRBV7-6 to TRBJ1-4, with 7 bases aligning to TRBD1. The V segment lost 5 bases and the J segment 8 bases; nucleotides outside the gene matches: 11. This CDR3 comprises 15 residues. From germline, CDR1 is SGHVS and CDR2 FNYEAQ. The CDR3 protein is CASSQQGPGREKLFF. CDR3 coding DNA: TGTGCCAGCAGCCAACAGGGGCCGGGGAGGGAAAAACTGTTTTTT.

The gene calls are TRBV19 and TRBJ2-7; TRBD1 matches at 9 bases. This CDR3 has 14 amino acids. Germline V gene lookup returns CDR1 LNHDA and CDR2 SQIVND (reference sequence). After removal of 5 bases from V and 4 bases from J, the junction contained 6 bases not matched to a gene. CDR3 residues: CASSYTGGGYEQYF. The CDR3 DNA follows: TGTGCCAGTAGTTACACAGGGGGCGGATACGAGCAGTACTTC. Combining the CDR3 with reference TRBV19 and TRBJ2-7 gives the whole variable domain DGGITQSPKYLFRKEGQNVTLSCEQNLNHDAMYWYRQDPGQGLRLIYYSQIVNDFQKGDIAEGYSVSREKKESFPLTVTSAQKNPTAFYLCASSYTGGGYEQYFGPGTRLTVT.

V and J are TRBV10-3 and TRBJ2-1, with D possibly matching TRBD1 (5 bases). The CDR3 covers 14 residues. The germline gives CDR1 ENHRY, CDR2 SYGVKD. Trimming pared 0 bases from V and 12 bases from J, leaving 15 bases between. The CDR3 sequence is CAISESTSTGRQFF. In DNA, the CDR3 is TGTGCCATCAGTGAGTCAACGTCCACAGGTCGGCAGTTCTTC.

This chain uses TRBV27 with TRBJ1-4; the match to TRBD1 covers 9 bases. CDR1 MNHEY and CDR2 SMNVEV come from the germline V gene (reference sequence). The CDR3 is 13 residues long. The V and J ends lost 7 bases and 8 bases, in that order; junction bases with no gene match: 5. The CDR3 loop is CASMDRGREKLFF. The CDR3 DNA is TGTGCCAGCATGGACAGGGGACGGGAAAAACTGTTTTTT.

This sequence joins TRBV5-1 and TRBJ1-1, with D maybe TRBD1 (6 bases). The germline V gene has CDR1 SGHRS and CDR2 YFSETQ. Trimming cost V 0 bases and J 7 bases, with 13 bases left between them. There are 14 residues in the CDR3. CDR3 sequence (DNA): TGCGCCAGCAGCTTGGCCCCAGGGGAAGTTGAAGCTTTCTTT. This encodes CASSLAPGEVEAFF.

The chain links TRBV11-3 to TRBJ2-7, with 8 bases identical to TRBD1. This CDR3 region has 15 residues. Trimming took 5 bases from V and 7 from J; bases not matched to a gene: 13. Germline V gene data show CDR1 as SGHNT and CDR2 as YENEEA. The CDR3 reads CASSITGGKTGEQYF. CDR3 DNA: TGTGCCAGCAGCATCACAGGGGGAAAAACGGGGGAGCAGTACTTC.

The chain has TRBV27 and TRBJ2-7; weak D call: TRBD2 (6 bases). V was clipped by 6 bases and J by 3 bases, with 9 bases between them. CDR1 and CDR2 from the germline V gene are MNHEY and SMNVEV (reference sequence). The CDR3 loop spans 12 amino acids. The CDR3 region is CASRGSGYEQYF. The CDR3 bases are TGTGCCAGCAGGGGTAGCGGCTACGAGCAGTACTTC.

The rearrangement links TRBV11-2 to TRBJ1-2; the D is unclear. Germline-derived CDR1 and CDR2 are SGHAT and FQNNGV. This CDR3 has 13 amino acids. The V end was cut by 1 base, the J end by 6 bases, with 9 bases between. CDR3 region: CASSLGTGDGYTF. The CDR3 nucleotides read TGTGCCAGCAGCTTAGGGACTGGAGATGGCTACACCTTC. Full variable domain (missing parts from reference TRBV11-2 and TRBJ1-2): EAGVAQSPRYKIIEKRQSVAFWCNPISGHATLYWYQQILGQGPKLLIQFQNNGVVDDSQLPKDRFSAERLKGVDSTLKIQPAKLEDSAVYLCASSLGTGDGYTFGSGTRLTVV.

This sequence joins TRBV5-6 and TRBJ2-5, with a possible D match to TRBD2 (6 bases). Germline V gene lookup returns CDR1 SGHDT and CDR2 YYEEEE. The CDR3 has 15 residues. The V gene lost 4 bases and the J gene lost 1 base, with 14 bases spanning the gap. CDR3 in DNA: TGTGCCAGCAGCCTGCGGGGTAGGGCCCAAGAGACCCAGTACTTC. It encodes CASSLRGRAQETQYF.

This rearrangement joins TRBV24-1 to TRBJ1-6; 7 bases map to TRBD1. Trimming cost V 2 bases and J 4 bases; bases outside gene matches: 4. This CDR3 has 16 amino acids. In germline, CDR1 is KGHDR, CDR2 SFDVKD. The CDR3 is CATSDSKTGYNSPLHF. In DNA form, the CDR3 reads TGTGCCACCAGTGATTCCAAGACAGGGTATAATTCACCCCTCCACTTT.

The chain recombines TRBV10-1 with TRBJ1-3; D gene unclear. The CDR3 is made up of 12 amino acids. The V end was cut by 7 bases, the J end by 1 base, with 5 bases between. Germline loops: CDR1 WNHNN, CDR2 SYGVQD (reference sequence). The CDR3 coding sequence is TGCGCCAGCACAGGTTCTGGAAACACCATATATTTT. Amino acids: CASTGSGNTIYF.

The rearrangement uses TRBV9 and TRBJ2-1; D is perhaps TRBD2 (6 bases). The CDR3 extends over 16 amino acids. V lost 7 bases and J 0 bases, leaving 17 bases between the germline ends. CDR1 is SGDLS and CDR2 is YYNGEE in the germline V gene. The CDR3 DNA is TGTGCCAGCGACGGAGCAGCGGGCAACTCCTACAATGAGCAGTTCTTC. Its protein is CASDGAAGNSYNEQFF.

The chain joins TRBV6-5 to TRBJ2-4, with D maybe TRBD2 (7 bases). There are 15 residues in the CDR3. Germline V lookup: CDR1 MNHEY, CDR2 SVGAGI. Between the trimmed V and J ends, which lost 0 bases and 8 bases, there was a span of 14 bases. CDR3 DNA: TGTGCCAGCAGTTACTCGCGTGGGGGGGCGGACATTCAGTACTTC. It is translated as CASSYSRGGADIQYF.

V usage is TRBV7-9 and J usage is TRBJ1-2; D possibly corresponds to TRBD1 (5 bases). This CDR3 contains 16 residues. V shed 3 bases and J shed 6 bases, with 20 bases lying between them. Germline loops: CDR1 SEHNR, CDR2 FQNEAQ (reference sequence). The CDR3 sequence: CASSLGGQRPSDGYTF. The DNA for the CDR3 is TGTGCCAGCAGCTTGGGCGGACAAAGACCCTCTGATGGCTACACCTTC.